What follows is one T cell receptor beta chain and its context. This record comes from a study of T cell changes during pregnancy in multiple sclerosis. Produced via immunoSEQ multiplex PCR; TCRdb's table is partial and in-frame only. The data show some 64,000 clones, with about 92% seen just once and 3% to 4% held by the top ten. The CDR3 is made up of 15 amino acids. Germline CDR1 MGHDK, CDR2 SYGVNS. V was clipped by 5 bases and J by 0 bases, with 12 bases between them. Sequenced material: peripheral blood, taken in the first trimester of pregnancy. The TCR originated in a female donor in good health, enrolled as a control in a pregnancy study. The genes are TRBV25-1 and TRBJ2-3; tentative D call: TRBD2 (5 bases). The CDR3 loop reads CASSLPRASTDTQYF. The CDR3 DNA sequence: TGTGCCAGCAGTCTCCCGAGGGCAAGCACAGATACGCAGTATTTT.